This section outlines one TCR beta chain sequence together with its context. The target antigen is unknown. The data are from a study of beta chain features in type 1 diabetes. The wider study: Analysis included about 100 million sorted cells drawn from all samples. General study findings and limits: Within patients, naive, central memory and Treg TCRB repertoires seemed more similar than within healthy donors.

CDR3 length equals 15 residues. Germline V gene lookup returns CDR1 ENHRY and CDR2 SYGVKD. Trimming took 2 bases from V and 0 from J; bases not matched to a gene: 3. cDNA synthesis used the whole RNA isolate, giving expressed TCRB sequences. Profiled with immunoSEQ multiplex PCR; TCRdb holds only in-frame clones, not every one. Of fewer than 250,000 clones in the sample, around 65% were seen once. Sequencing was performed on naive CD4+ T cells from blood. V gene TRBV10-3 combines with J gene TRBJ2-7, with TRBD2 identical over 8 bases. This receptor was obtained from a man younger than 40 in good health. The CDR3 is CAISEISGSSYEQYF. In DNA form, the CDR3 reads TGTGCCATCAGTGAGATAAGCGGGAGCTCCTACGAGCAGTACTTC.